A selection of T cell receptor beta chains follows, all from one sample in a study of graft-versus-host responses after intestinal transplantation. TCRdb keeps only in-frame clones here, not all; method: immunoSEQ multiplex PCR. The sample lists 10,000 or so clones, 60% to 75% seen once, with 4.3% in the top ten. The source was ileum tissue, collected 142 days after intestinal transplantation. The receptors come from a human patient who received an intestinal transplant, so some T cells may come from the graft donor. Each CDR3 is given with its conserved first and last residue. The order of the fields is J gene, V gene, clone size, CDR3 protein. Clone size appears in some rows only: once, few, many, or a class for an expanded clone.

J gene: TRBJ2-7; V gene: TRBV7-2; clone size: NA; CDR3 protein: CASSSPGQGYEQYF
J gene: TRBJ2-5; V gene: TRBV18; clone size: NA; CDR3 protein: CASGNSGRQETQYF
J gene: TRBJ2-1; V gene: TRBV4-1; clone size: medium-sized; CDR3 protein: CASGAPAGGANNEQFF
J gene: TRBJ1-4; V gene: TRBV6-5; clone size: NA; CDR3 protein: CASRGQGTEKLFF
J gene: TRBJ2-5; V gene: TRBV4-2; clone size: NA; CDR3 protein: CASSRASGVRGQETQYF
J gene: TRBJ2-4; V gene: TRBV5-1; clone size: NA; CDR3 protein: CASSRSGVAKNIQYF
J gene: TRBJ2-1; V gene: TRBV5-6; clone size: NA; CDR3 protein: CASGTGGNEQFF
J gene: TRBJ2-3; V gene: TRBV9; clone size: NA; CDR3 protein: CASSVSGRTDTQYF
J gene: TRBJ1-4; V gene: TRBV19; clone size: NA; CDR3 protein: CASSISLGEKLFF
J gene: TRBJ2-5; V gene: TRBV25-1; clone size: NA; CDR3 protein: CASSEGRGPPQETQYF
J gene: TRBJ2-7; V gene: TRBV5-4; clone size: NA; CDR3 protein: CASSFAGGRYEQYF
J gene: TRBJ1-3; V gene: TRBV2; clone size: few; CDR3 protein: CASSSQSSGNTIYF
J gene: TRBJ2-7; V gene: TRBV19; clone size: once; CDR3 protein: CATREAQGATYEQYF
J gene: TRBJ1-1; V gene: TRBV25-1; clone size: few; CDR3 protein: CASRRGFGTEAFF
J gene: TRBJ2-5; V gene: TRBV7-9; clone size: NA; CDR3 protein: CASSSRLAEPGETQYF
J gene: TRBJ1-4; V gene: TRBV10-1; clone size: NA; CDR3 protein: CASSERSAGDEKLFF
J gene: TRBJ2-3; V gene: TRBV13; clone size: NA; CDR3 protein: CASSLGDRALADTQYF
J gene: TRBJ1-6; V gene: TRBV11-2; clone size: NA; CDR3 protein: CASSSYRGLEWNSPLHF
J gene: TRBJ2-3; V gene: TRBV6-4; clone size: NA; CDR3 protein: CASSEGTSGSDTQYF
J gene: TRBJ2-7; V gene: TRBV6-4; clone size: NA; CDR3 protein: CASSITRTGTPYEQYF
J gene: TRBJ2-1; V gene: TRBV28; clone size: few; CDR3 protein: CASSFAGPRNEQFF
J gene: TRBJ1-1; V gene: TRBV7-9; clone size: NA; CDR3 protein: CASRLQGRTEAFF
J gene: TRBJ1-4; V gene: TRBV7-8; clone size: NA; CDR3 protein: CASSLTGEGEKLFF
J gene: TRBJ1-1; V gene: TRBV1; clone size: once; CDR3 protein: CTSSQEETGGWENTEAFF
J gene: TRBJ2-7; V gene: TRBV11-2; clone size: NA; CDR3 protein: CASRLAGGSTYEQYF